The clone carrying this T cell receptor beta chain was counted ten times or more. Deletions cut 6 bases from V and 3 bases from J, with 17 bases between. The CDR3 contains 15 residues. Germline CDR1 SGHAT, CDR2 FQNNGV. This sample is drawn from a study of early T cells in non-severe SARS-CoV-2 infection. Attachment of unique molecular identifiers was made to individual cDNA molecules. TCRdb ran MiXCR on the 5' RACE reads and lists one entry per CDR3 protein. The sample has fewer than 100,000 distinct CDR3 sequences; roughly 12% are singletons. The TCR sequence derives from an adult who was a healthcare worker with PCR-confirmed SARS-CoV-2 infection or an uninfected control (not recorded which). This chain connects TRBV11-2 to TRBJ2-5; D not resolved. Input material: whole blood. CDR3 DNA: TGTGCCAGCAGATTTCGGTGGGCCCGAGAAGAGACCCAGTACTTC. Translation: CASRFRWAREETQYF.